The clone carrying this T cell receptor beta chain was recorded at least ten times. The antigen is unknown. Per sample, at least 6 micrograms of total RNA were extracted. This CDR3 region has 15 residues. V lost 4 bases and J 5 bases, leaving 16 bases between the germline ends. CDR1 and CDR2 (germline): ENHRY, SYGVKD. Next came a second PCR, run for about 6 to 11 cycles, which used a sample-barcoded 5' primer along with a J-beta primer mix. The yield of each sample was at least 2.5 million CDR3-containing paired-end reads. Each CDR3 protein gets one entry after TCRdb re-called the 5' RACE reads with MiXCR. The sample lists 1.4 million or so distinct CDR3 sequences; about 45% were seen once. These data are taken from a study of blood T cells in healthy people across ages. Study as a whole: Template switching recovered approximately one barcoded beta molecule for every two T cells. Overall study results and limits: Both naive CD4+ cell counts and diversity were greater in long-lived donors than in aged donors.

The source material was blood. The genes are TRBV10-3 and TRBJ2-3; D uncertain. This TCR came from a woman aged 18-29 years in good health. CDR3 nucleotides: TGTGCCATCAGTGGCCGCCCAATCACAGAAGATACGCAGTATTTT. It encodes CAISGRPITEDTQYF.